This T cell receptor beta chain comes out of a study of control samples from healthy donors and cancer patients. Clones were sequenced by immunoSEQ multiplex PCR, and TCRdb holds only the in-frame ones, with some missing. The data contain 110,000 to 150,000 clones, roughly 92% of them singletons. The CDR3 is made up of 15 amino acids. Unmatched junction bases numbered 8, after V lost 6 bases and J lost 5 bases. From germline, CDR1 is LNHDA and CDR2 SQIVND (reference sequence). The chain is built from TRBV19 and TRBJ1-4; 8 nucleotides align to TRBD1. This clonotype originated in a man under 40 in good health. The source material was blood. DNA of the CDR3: TGTGCCAGTAGAGGCGGCGGGACAGGCAATGAAAAACTGTTTTTT. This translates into CASRGGGTGNEKLFF.